Presented here are 2 T cell receptor beta chains from one specimen sequenced in a study of blood T cells in healthy people across ages. The second PCR ran about 6 to 12 cycles with a sample-barcoded 5' primer and J-beta primers. TCRdb itself ran the 5' RACE reads through MiXCR, one entry per CDR3 protein. The profile shows 600,000 to 1,000,000 distinct CDR3 sequences, roughly 60% of them singletons. The source material was blood. Source of these receptors: a man aged 25-45 years in good health.

The sample holds many counts of this clonotype. The chain recombines TRBV5-1 with TRBJ2-7; D is unresolved. V lost 0 bases to trimming and J lost 2 bases, with 6 bases between them. The CDR3 sequence is 13 residues long. Germline V CDR1 and CDR2: SGHRS, YFSETQ. The CDR3 DNA follows: TGCGCCAGCAGCTTGGAAGCCACCTACGAGCAGTACTTC. Translating it yields CASSLEATYEQYF.

Only a few counts were recorded for this clonotype. The genes are TRBV15 and TRBJ2-7, with a weak D call TRBD1 (5 bases). The V and J ends lost 8 bases and 5 bases respectively, with 16 bases between them. CDR1 LNHNV and CDR2 YYDKDF come from the germline V gene (reference sequence). This CDR3 is built from 13 residues. As DNA, the CDR3 is TGTGCCACCGCCCTGGGGCAGGGCAACGAGCAGTACTTC. Its translation: CATALGQGNEQYF.